Sequencing of this T cell receptor beta chain was carried out in a study of regulatory T cells in long-lasting Graves disease. CDR3-region Arm-PCR and iRepertoire HTBI primers produced the TCR beta libraries. A single record per CDR3 protein comes from TCRdb applying MiXCR to the multiplex PCR reads. Here the sample spans hundreds of thousands of distinct CDR3 sequences, roughly a sixth being singletons. This clonotype was counted only a few times. Time point here: newly diagnosed GD, antithyroid drugs for less than 3 months. Extracted RNA from PBMCs served as the source of the TCR library. CDR3 size: 17 residues. Germline lookup yields CDR1 SGHAT and CDR2 FQNNGV. V gave up 1 base and J gave up 2 bases, with 17 bases separating them. The data were also submitted as part of a second study, on T cells in Graves' hyperthyroidism and ophthalmopathy.

The chain is built from TRBV11-2 and TRBJ1-2; D remains unclear. Sequenced material: peripheral blood mononuclear cells (PBMCs), taken at new diagnosis, from a patient treated with antithyroid drugs. The origin of this receptor is a woman aged 35-65 years with Graves disease. CDR3 protein: CASSLGKRGRANYGYTF. The CDR3 DNA reads as TGTGCCAGCAGCTTAGGAAAAAGAGGGAGGGCAAACTATGGCTACACCTTC.